This T cell receptor (beta chain) was retrieved from a study of memory CD4+ T cells and cytomegalovirus serostatus. Study-wide context: Of the healthy Belgian adults, 9 were CMV seropositive and 20 to 25 seronegative. Regarding the study as a whole: Suggested: most of the CMV-linked TCR signature lies in CD4+ memory cells. Of approximately 150 reported CMV TCRbeta sequences, some 67 were found in memory CD4+ repertoires.

The table came from immunoSEQ multiplex PCR; TCRdb's copy has only in-frame clones and leaves some out. The table lists about 59,000 clones, roughly 81% of them singletons. With respect to this clone: Its antigen is still unknown.

Single viable CD3+CD4+CD8-CD45RO+ cells were sorted as the memory CD4+ T cells. Serostatus was set by detecting CMV pp150, pp28, p38, p52 IgG. Germline loops: CDR1 SGHKS, CDR2 YYEKEE (reference sequence). The CDR3 totals 15 residues. The ends were cut back, 0 bases at V and 3 bases at J, with 10 bases in the middle. Sequences were obtained from memory CD4+ T cells from blood. The chain employs TRBV5-5 and TRBJ1-5, with D uncertain. This receptor was obtained from an adult in good health and CMV-seronegative. The CDR3 nucleotides are TGTGCCAGCAGCTTGGGGATGTCGAACAATCAGCCCCAGCATTTT. This encodes CASSLGMSNNQPQHF.